The 20 T cell receptor beta chains below all came from one sample that was sequenced in a study of blood T cell repertoires in COVID-19. This table comes from immunoSEQ multiplex PCR, and its TCRdb copy is limited to in-frame clones, with some not included. The table lists around 300,000 clones, 85% to 90% of them singletons. The sample consisted of peripheral blood. Every receptor here comes from a middle-aged woman with acute or convalescent COVID-19.

The J gene is TRBJ2-7, the V gene TRBV6-5; 7 bases map to TRBD2. The CDR3 extends over 14 amino acids. Trimming at V came to 4 bases and at J to 5 bases, leaving 8 bases not matched to a gene. Germline CDR1 and CDR2: MNHEY and SVGAGI. In DNA, the CDR3 is TGTGCCAGCAGTTCGGGGGAGGGTTCGGACGAGCAGTACGTC. Its translation is CASSSGEGSDEQYV.

The rearrangement joins TRBV10-2 to TRBJ1-1; tentatively, D is TRBD1 (5 bases). V was pared by 4 bases and J by 1 base, with 7 bases between. The CDR3 totals 13 residues. The germline CDR1 and CDR2 sequences are WSHSY and SAAADI. CDR3 sequence: CASSVQENTEAFF. The DNA for the CDR3 is TGCGCCAGCAGTGTACAGGAGAACACTGAAGCTTTCTTT.

The gene calls are TRBV28 and TRBJ2-7, with D maybe TRBD1 (6 bases). Germline V gene lookup returns CDR1 MDHEN and CDR2 SYDVKM. Trimming shortened V by 5 bases and J by 1 base, and 15 bases separated the two germline ends. This CDR3 spans 15 amino acids. CDR3 protein: CASSVAGVGSYEQYV. The DNA of the CDR3 is TGTGCCAGCAGTGTCGCAGGGGTGGGATCCTACGAGCAGTACGTC.

The rearrangement uses TRBV19 and TRBJ1-5, with 11 bases aligning to TRBD1. From germline, CDR1 is LNHDA and CDR2 SQIVND (reference sequence). J lost 9 bases, V lost 4 bases, and 11 bases had no gene match. CDR3 length: 16 amino acids. In DNA form, the CDR3 reads TGTGCCAGTAGTAGGGTCGGACAGGGGGCCCAAACGCCCCAGCATTTT. This sequence encodes CASSRVGQGAQTPQHF.

This sequence joins TRBV9 and TRBJ1-2; 9 bases line up with TRBD1. Germline CDR1 SGDLS, CDR2 YYNGEE. The CDR3 consists of 15 residues. The trim removed 0 bases at V and 4 bases at J, leaving 4 bases unmatched. CDR3 loop: CASSVGQGGFYGYTF. Here the CDR3 DNA reads TGTGCCAGCAGCGTAGGACAGGGGGGGTTCTATGGCTACACCTTC.

This chain joins TRBV11-3 and TRBJ2-3, with D tentatively TRBD1 (5 bases). Trimming left V 4 bases short and J 4 bases short, with 9 bases between. Germline lookup yields CDR1 SGHNT and CDR2 YENEEA. The CDR3 sequence is 13 residues long. CDR3 region: CASSSRQSDTQYF. In DNA form, the CDR3 reads TGTGCCAGCAGCTCCCGACAGTCAGATACGCAGTATTTT.

The chain carries TRBV6-5 and TRBJ1-2; weak D call: TRBD1 (5 bases). Germline V gives CDR1 MNHEY, CDR2 SVGAGI. The length of the CDR3 is 13 residues. The V gene lost 6 bases and the J gene lost 7 bases, with 15 bases spanning the gap. The CDR3 region is CASSPRWGSGYTF. CDR3 sequence (DNA): TGTGCCAGCAGCCCCCGTTGGGGCAGTGGCTACACCTTC.

The chain has TRBV2 and TRBJ2-7, with D perhaps TRBD1 (6 bases). Trimming left V 8 bases short and J 4 bases short, with 18 bases between. Germline V CDR1 and CDR2: SNHLY, FYNNEI. The CDR3 covers 14 residues. The CDR3 loop is CASSPGTFTYEQYV. DNA for the CDR3: TGTGCCAGCTCGCCGGGGACATTCACTTACGAGCAGTACGTC.

This chain joins TRBV13 and TRBJ2-5; 8 nucleotides align to TRBD2. J gave up 7 bases and V 2 bases, and 3 bases lay outside the gene matches. The CDR3 runs 13 residues. Per germline, CDR1 PRHDT and CDR2 FYEKMQ (reference sequence). CDR3 in amino acids: CASSLTGGATQYF. The CDR3 DNA reads TGTGCCAGCAGCTTAACCGGGGGGGCGACCCAGTACTTC. Variable domain in full (rest from reference TRBV13 and TRBJ2-5): AAGVIQSPRHLIKEKRETATLKCYPIPRHDTVYWYQQGPGQDPQFLISFYEKMQSDKGSIPDRFSAQQFSDYHSELNMSSLELGDSALYFCASSLTGGATQYFGPGTRLLVL.

The chain recombines TRBV2 with TRBJ1-2; D is possibly TRBD1 (5 bases). V lost 7 bases, J lost 12 bases, and 15 bases lay in between. The CDR3 runs to 11 residues. CDR1 and CDR2 from the germline V gene are SNHLY and FYNNEI. CDR3 protein: CASTEDRLDTF. The DNA for the CDR3 is TGTGCCAGCACCGAAGACAGATTAGACACCTTC.

The rearrangement joins TRBV12-3 or TRBV12-4 to TRBJ1-6; 9 positions agree with TRBD1. V lost 3 bases and J lost 13; bases outside the gene matches: 4. The CDR3 is made up of 13 amino acids. The CDR3 region has the DNA TGTGCCAGCAGTTTGGGGACAGGGTCCCCCCTCCACTTT. Amino acids: CASSLGTGSPLHF.

The rearrangement uses TRBV27 and TRBJ1-2; TRBD1 matches 9 bases. Germline CDR1 MNHEY, CDR2 SMNVEV (reference sequence). Losses at the gene ends were 4 bases for V and 8 bases for J; bases not matched to a gene: 5. The CDR3 runs to 13 residues. The CDR3 coding sequence is TGTGCCAGCAGTTACGGGACAGGGCAGGGCTACACCTTC. Translated: CASSYGTGQGYTF.

The rearrangement joins TRBV24-1 to TRBJ2-3; 12 nucleotides match TRBD2. The J segment lost 6 bases and the V segment lost 3 bases, leaving 9 bases of the junction unmatched. Germline CDR1 and CDR2: KGHDR and SFDVKD. The CDR3 runs to 17 residues. For the CDR3, the DNA is TGTGCCACCAGTGATGGGGCTAGCGGGGGGGCAAGGGATACGCAGTATTTT. Residues: CATSDGASGGARDTQYF.

This clone was picked up a small number of times. The rearrangement links TRBV7-2 to TRBJ1-5; D unresolved. Germline lookup yields CDR1 SGHTA and CDR2 FQGNSA. The CDR3 has 14 amino acids. The V end was cut by 1 base, the J end by 3 bases, with 7 bases between. The CDR3 nucleotides read TGTGCCAGCAGCTTAGGGGAGGCCAATCAGCCCCAGCATTTT. Its translation is CASSLGEANQPQHF.

The chain has TRBV10-3 and TRBJ1-4; 8 bases agree with TRBD1. Germline-derived CDR1 and CDR2 are ENHRY and SYGVKD. CDR3 length: 16 residues. With V trimmed by 6 bases and J by 4 bases, 10 bases remained unmatched. DNA for the CDR3: TGTGCCATCAGGGGAGGACAGGGATCCGATAATGAAAAACTGTTTTTT. This gives the protein CAIRGGQGSDNEKLFF.

The chain employs TRBV29-1 and TRBJ2-7; D unclear. This CDR3 comprises 8 residues. From germline, CDR1 is SQVTM and CDR2 ANQGSEA. Trimming left V 3 bases short and J 12 bases short, with 6 bases between. This CDR3 is CSVDGPYV. The CDR3 bases are TGCAGCGTTGATGGGCCGTACGTC.

V gene TRBV29-1 combines with J gene TRBJ2-5, with TRBD1 identical over 8 bases. Per germline, CDR1 SQVTM and CDR2 ANQGSEA. Unmatched junction bases numbered 6, after V lost 4 bases and J lost 5 bases. This CDR3 is 13 amino acids long. The chain's CDR3 is CSVAGGAGETQYF. CDR3 DNA: TGCAGCGTTGCAGGGGGCGCTGGGGAGACCCAGTACTTC.

This chain joins TRBV11-3 and TRBJ2-2; 9 bases line up with TRBD1. CDR1 SGHNT and CDR2 YENEEA come from the germline V gene. V shed 5 bases and J 5 bases; nucleotides not matched to a gene: 9. The CDR3 extends over 16 amino acids. The CDR3 loop is CASSPGQGQGTGELFF. In nucleotides, the CDR3 is TGTGCCAGCAGCCCCGGACAGGGGCAAGGGACCGGGGAGCTGTTTTTT.

The chain is built from TRBV7-2 and TRBJ2-5; D might be TRBD1 (6 bases). This CDR3 has 13 amino acids. V was clipped by 6 bases and J by 2 bases, with 10 bases between them. The V gene's germline CDR1 is SGHTA and CDR2 FQGNSA. CDR3 DNA sequence: TGTGCCAGCAGAAGGACAGTTCAAGAGACCCAGTACTTC. It is translated as CASRRTVQETQYF.

The rearrangement uses TRBV6-5 and TRBJ1-5, with D unresolved. This CDR3 spans 13 amino acids. CDR1 and CDR2 from the germline V gene are MNHEY and SVGAGI. V was cut by 8 bases and J by 3 bases, with 11 bases left in between. CDR3: CASLGDSNQPQHF. CDR3 DNA sequence: TGTGCCAGCCTCGGGGATTCCAATCAGCCCCAGCATTTT.